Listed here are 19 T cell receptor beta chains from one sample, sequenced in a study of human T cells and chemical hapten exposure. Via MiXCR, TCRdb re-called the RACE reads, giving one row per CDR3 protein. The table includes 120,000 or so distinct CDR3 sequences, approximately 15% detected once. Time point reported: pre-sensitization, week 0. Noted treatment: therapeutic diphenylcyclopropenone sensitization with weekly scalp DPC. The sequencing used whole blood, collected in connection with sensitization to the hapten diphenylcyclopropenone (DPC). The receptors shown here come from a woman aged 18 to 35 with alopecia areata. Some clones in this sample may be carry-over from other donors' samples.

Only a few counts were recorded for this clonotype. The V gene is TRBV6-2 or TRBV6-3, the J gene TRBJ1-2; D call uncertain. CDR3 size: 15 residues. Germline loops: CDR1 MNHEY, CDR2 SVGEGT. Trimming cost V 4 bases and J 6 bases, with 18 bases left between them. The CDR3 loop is CASSWRTGSLDGYTF. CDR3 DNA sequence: TGTGCCAGCAGTTGGCGGACGGGTAGCTTAGATGGCTACACCTTC.

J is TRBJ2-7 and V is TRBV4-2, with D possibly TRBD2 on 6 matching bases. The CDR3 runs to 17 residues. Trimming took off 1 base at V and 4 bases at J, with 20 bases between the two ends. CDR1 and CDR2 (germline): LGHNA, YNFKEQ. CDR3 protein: CASSQVPTGLIDYEQYF. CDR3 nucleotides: TGTGCCAGCAGCCAAGTCCCGACTGGACTAATCGATTACGAGCAGTACTTC.

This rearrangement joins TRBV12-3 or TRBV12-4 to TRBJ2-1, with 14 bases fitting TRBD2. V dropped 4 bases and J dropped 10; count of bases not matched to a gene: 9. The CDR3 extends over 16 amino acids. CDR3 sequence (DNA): TGTGCCAGCAGTTCCTCGACTAGCGGGGGGGCCCGAGAGCAGTTCTTC. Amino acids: CASSSSTSGGAREQFF.

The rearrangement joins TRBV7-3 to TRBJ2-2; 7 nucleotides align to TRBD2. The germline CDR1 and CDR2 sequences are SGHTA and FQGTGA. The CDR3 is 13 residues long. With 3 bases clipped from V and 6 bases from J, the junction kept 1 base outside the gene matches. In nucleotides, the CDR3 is TGTGCCAGCAGCTTCACTAGCGCCGGGGAGCTGTTTTTT. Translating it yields CASSFTSAGELFF.

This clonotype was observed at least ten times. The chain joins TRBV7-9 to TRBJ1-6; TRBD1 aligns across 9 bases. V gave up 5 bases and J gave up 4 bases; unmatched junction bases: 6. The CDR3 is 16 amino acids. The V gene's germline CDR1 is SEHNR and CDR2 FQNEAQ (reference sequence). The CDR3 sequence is CASSQGQGFYNSPLHF. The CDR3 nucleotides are TGTGCCAGCAGCCAGGGACAGGGTTTTTATAATTCACCCCTCCACTTT.

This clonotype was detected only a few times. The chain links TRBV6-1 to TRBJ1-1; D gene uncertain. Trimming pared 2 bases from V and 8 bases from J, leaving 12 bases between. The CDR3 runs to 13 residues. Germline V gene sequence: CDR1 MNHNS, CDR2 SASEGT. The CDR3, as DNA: TGTGCCAGCAGTGAACTCCCTCTGGCCGAAGCTTTCTTT. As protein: CASSELPLAEAFF.

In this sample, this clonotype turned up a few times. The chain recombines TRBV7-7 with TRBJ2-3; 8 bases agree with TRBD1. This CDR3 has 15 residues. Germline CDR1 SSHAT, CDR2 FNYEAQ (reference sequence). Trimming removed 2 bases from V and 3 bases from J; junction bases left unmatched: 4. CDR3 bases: TGTGCCAGCAGCTTAAACAGGGGGACTACAGATACGCAGTATTTT. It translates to CASSLNRGTTDTQYF.

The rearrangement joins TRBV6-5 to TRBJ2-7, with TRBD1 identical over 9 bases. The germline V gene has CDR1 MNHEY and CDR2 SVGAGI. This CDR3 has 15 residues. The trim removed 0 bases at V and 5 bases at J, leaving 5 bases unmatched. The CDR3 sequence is CASSYSGTGKDEQYF. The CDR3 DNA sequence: TGTGCCAGCAGTTACTCAGGGACAGGGAAAGACGAGCAGTACTTC.

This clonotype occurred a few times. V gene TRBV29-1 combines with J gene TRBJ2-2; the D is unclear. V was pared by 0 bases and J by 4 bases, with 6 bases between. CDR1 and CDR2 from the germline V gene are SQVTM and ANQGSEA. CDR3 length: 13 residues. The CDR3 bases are TGCAGCGTTGAAGACCCGTCCACCGGGGAGCTGTTTTTT. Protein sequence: CSVEDPSTGELFF.

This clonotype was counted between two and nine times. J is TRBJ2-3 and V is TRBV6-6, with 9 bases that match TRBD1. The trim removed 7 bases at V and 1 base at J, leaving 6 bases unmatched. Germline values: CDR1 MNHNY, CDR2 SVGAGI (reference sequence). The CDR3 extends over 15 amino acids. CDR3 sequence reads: CASTGGDRGTDTQYF. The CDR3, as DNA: TGTGCCAGCACAGGGGGGGACAGGGGCACAGATACGCAGTATTTT.

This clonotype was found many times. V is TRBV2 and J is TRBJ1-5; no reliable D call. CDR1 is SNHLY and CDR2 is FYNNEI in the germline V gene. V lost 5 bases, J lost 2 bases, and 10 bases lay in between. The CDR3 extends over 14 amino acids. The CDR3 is CASSFTMGNQPQHF. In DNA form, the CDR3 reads TGTGCCAGCAGTTTTACGATGGGCAATCAGCCCCAGCATTTT.

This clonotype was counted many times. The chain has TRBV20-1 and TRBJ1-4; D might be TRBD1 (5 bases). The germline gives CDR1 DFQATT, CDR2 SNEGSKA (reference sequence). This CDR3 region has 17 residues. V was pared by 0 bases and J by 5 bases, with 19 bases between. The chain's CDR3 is CSAREHVGVDSNEKLFF. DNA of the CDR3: TGCAGTGCTAGAGAGCACGTAGGTGTTGACAGCAATGAAAAACTGTTTTTT.

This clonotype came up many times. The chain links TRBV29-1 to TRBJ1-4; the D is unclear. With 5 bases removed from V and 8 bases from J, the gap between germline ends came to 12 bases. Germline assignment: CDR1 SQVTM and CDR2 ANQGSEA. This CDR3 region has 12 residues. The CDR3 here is CSVQELEEKLFF. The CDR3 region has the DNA TGCAGCGTTCAGGAGCTAGAGGAAAAACTGTTTTTT.

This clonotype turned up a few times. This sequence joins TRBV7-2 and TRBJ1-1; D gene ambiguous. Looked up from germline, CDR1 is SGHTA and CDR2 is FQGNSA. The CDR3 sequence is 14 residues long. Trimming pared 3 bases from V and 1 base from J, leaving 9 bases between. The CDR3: CASSFRSSNTEAFF. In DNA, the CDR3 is TGTGCCAGCAGCTTCCGCTCCTCGAACACTGAAGCTTTCTTT.

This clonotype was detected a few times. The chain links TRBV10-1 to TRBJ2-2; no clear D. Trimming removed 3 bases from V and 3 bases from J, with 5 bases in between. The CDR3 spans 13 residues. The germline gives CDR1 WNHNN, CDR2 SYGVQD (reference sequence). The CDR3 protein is CASSESDTGELFF. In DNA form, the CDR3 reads TGCGCCAGCAGTGAAAGCGACACCGGGGAGCTGTTTTTT.

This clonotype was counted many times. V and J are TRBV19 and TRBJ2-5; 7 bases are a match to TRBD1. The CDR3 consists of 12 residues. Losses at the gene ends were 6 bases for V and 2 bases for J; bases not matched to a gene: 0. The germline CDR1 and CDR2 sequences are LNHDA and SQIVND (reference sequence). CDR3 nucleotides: TGTGCCAGTAGGGGACAGCAAGAGACCCAGTACTTC. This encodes CASRGQQETQYF. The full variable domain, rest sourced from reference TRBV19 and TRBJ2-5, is DGGITQSPKYLFRKEGQNVTLSCEQNLNHDAMYWYRQDPGQGLRLIYYSQIVNDFQKGDIAEGYSVSREKKESFPLTVTSAQKNPTAFYLCASRGQQETQYFGPGTRLLVL.

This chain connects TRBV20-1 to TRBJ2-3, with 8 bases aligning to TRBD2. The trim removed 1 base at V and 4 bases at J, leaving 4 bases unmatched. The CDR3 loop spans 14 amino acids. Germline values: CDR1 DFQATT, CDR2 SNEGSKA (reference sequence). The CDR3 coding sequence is TGCAGTGCTAGAGGTGCGGGAGGTCCAGATACGCAGTATTTT. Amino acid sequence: CSARGAGGPDTQYF.

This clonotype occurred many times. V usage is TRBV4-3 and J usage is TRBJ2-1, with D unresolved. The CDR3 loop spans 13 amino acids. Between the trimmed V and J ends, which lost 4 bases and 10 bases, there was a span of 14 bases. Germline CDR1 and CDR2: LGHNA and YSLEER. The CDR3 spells CASSRSSLGEQFF. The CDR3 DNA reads TGCGCCAGCAGCCGAAGCTCCTTAGGGGAGCAGTTCTTC.

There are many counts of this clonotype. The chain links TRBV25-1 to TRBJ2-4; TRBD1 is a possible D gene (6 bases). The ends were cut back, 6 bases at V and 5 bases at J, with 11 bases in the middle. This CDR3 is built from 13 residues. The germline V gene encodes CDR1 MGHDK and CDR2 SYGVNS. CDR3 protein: CASSFGTQNIQYF. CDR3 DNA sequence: TGTGCCAGCAGCTTCGGGACACAAAACATTCAGTACTTC.